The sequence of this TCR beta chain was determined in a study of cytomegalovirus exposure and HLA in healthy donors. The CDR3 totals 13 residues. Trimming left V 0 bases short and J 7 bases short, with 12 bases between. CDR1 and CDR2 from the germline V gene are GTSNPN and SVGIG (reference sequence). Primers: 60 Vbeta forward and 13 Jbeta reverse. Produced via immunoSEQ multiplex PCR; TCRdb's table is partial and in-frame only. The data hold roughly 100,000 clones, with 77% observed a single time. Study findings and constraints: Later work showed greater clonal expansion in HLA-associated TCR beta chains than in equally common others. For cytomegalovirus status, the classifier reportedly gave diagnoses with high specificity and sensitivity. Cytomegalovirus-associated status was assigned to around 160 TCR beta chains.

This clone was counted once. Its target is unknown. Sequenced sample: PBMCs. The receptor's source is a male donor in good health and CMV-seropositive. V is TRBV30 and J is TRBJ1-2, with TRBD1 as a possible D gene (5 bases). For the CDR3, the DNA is TGTGCCTGGAGTGTGGGGGACTCTAGTGGCTACACCTTC. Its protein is CAWSVGDSSGYTF.